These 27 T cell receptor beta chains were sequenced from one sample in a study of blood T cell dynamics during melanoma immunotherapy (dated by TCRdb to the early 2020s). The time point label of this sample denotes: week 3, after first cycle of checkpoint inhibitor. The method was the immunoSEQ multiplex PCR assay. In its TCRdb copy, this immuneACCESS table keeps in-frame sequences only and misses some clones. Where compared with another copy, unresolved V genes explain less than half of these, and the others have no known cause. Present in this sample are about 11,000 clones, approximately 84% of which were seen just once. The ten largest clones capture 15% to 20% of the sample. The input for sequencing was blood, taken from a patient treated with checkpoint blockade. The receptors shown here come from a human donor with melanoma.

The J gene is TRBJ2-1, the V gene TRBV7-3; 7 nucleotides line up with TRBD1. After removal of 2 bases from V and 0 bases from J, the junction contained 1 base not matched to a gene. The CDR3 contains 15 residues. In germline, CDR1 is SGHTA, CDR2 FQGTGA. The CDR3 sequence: CASSLRQGSYNEQFF. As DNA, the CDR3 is TGTGCCAGCAGCTTACGACAGGGCTCCTACAATGAGCAGTTCTTC. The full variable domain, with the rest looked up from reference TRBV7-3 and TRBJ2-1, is GAGVSQTPSNKVTEKGKYVELRCDPISGHTALYWYRQSLGQGPEFLIYFQGTGAADDSGLPNDRFFAVRPEGSVSTLKIQRTERGDSAVYLCASSLRQGSYNEQFFGPGTRLTVL.

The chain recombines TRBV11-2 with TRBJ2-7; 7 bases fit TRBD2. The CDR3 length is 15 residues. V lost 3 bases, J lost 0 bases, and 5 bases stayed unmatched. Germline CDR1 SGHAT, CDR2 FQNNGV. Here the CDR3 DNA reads TGTGCCAGCAGCTTCGGAGCGGGGCCCTCCTACGAGCAGTACTTC. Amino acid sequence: CASSFGAGPSYEQYF.

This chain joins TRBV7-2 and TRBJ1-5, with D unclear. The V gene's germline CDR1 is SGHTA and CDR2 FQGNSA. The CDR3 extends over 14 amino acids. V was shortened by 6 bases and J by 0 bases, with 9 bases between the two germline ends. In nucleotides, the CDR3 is TGTGCCAGCAGGGTTGGGAATAGCAATCAGCCCCAGCATTTT. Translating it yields CASRVGNSNQPQHF.

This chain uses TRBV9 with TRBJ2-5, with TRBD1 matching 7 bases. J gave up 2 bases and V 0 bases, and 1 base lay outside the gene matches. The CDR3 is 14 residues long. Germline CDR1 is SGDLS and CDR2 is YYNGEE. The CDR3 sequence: CASSVGGQQETQYF. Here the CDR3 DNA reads TGTGCCAGCAGCGTAGGGGGACAGCAAGAGACCCAGTACTTC. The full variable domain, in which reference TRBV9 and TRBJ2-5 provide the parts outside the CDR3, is DSGVTQTPKHLITATGQRVTLRCSPRSGDLSVYWYQQSLDQGLQFLIQYYNGEERAKGNILERFSAQQFPDLHSELNLSSLELGDSALYFCASSVGGQQETQYFGPGTRLLVL.

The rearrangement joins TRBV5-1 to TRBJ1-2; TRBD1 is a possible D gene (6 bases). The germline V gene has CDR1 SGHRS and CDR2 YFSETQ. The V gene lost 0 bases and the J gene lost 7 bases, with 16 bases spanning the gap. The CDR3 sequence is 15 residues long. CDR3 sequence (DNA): TGCGCCAGCAGCTTGGAGGGGGGCGGGGATCCTGGCTACACCTTC. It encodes CASSLEGGGDPGYTF.

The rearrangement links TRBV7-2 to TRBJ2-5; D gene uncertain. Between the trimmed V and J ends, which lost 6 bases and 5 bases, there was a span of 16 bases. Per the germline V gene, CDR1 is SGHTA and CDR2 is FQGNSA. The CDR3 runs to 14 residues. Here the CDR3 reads CASRSGPRVETQYF. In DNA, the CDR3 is TGTGCCAGCAGGTCGGGCCCACGGGTTGAGACCCAGTACTTC.

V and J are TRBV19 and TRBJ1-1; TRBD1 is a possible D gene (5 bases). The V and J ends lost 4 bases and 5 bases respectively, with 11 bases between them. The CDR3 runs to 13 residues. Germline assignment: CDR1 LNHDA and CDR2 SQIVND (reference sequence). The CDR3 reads CASSTPAGTEAFF. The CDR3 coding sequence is TGTGCCAGTAGTACGCCCGCAGGGACTGAAGCTTTCTTT.

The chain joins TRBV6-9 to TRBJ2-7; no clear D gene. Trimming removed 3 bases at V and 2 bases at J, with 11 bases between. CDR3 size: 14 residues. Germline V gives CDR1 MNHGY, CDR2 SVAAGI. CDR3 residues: CASSYSGRPYEQYF. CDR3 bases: TGTGCCAGCAGTTACTCGGGCCGGCCCTACGAGCAGTACTTC.

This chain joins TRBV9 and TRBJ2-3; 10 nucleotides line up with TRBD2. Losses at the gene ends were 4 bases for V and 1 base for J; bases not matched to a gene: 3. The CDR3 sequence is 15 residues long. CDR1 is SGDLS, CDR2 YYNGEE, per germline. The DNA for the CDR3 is TGTGCCAGCAGCCCTAGCGGGGGTGGCACAGATACGCAGTATTTT. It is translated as CASSPSGGGTDTQYF. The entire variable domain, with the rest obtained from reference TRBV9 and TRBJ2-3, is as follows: DSGVTQTPKHLITATGQRVTLRCSPRSGDLSVYWYQQSLDQGLQFLIQYYNGEERAKGNILERFSAQQFPDLHSELNLSSLELGDSALYFCASSPSGGGTDTQYFGPGTRLTVL.

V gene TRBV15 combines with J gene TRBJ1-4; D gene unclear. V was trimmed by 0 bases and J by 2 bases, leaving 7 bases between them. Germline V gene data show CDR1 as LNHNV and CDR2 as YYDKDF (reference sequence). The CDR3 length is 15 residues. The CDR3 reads CATSRDGGTNEKLFF. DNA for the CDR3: TGTGCCACCAGCAGAGATGGAGGTACTAATGAAAAACTGTTTTTT.

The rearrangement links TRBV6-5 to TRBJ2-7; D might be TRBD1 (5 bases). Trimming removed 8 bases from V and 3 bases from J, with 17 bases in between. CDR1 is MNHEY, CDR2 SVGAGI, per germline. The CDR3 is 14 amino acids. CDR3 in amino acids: CASQGLGSRYEQYF. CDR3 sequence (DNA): TGTGCCAGCCAGGGATTAGGTTCTCGCTACGAGCAGTACTTC.

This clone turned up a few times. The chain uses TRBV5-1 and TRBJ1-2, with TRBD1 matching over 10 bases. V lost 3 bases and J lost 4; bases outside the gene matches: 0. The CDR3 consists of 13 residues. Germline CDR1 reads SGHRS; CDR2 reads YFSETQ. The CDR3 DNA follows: TGCGCCAGCAGCTGGACAGGGGGCTATGGCTACACCTTC. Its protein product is CASSWTGGYGYTF.

The CDR3 region is CASSLGGDRGAGKLFF. CDR3 nucleotide sequence: TGTGCCAGCAGTTTAGGAGGGGACAGGGGGGCGGGAAAACTGTTTTTT. The chain is built from TRBV27 and TRBJ1-4, with 11 bases that match TRBD1. V dropped 2 bases and J dropped 10; count of bases not matched to a gene: 9. Germline V gives CDR1 MNHEY, CDR2 SMNVEV (reference sequence). CDR3 length: 16 amino acids.

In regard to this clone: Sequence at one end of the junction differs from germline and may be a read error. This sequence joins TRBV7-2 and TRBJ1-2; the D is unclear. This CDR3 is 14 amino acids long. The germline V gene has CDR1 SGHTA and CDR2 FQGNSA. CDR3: CASSQESPAYGYTF. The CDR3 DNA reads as TGCGCCAGCAGCCAAGAATCCCCAGCCTATGGCTACACCTTC.

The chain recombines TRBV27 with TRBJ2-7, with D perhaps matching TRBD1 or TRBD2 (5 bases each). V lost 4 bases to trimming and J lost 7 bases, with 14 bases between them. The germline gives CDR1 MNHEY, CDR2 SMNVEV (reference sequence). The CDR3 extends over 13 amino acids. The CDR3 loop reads CASSSHPGSEQYF. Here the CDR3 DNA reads TGTGCCAGCAGTTCCCATCCAGGGAGTGAGCAGTACTTC.

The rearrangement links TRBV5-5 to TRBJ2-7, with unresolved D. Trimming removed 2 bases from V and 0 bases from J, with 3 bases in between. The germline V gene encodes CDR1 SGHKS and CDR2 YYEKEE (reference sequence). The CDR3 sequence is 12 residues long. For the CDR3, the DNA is TGTGCCAGCAGCTTATACTCCTACGAGCAGTACTTC. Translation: CASSLYSYEQYF.

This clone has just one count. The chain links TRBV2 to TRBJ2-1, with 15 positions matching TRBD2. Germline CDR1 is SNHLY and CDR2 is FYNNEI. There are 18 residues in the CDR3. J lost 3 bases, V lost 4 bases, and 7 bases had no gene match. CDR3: CASSVPGLAGGSYNEQFF. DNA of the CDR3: TGTGCCAGCAGTGTCCCGGGACTAGCGGGGGGTAGCTACAATGAGCAGTTCTTC.

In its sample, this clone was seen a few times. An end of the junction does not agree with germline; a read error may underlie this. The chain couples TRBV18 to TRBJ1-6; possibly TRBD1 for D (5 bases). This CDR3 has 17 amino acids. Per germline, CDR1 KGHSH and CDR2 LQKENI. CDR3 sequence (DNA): TGTGCCAGCTCACCAATAGCCCTCGGGGACGATCGTTCATCCCTCCACTTT. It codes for CASSPIALGDDRSSLHF.

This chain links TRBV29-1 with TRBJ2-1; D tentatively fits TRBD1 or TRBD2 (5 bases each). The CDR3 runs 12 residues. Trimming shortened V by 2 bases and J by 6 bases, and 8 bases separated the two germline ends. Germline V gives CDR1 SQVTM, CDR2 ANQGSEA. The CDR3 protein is CSVERGPNEQFF. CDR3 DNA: TGCAGCGTTGAACGGGGACCCAATGAGCAGTTCTTC.

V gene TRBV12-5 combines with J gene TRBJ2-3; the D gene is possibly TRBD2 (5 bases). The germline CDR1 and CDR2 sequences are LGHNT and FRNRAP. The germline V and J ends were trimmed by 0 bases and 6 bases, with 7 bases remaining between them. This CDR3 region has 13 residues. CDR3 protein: CASGLVLVDTQYF. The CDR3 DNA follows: TGTGCTAGTGGTTTGGTACTAGTGGATACGCAGTATTTT. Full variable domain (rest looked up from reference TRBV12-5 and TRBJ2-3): DARVTQTPRHKVTEMGQEVTMRCQPILGHNTVFWYRQTMMQGLELLAYFRNRAPLDDSGMPKDRFSAEMPDATLATLKIQPSEPRDSAVYFCASGLVLVDTQYFGPGTRLTVL.

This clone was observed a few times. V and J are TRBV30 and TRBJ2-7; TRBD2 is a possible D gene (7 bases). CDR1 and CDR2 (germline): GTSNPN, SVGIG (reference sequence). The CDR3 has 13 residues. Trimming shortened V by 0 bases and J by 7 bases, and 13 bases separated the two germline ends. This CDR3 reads CAWSVRGAWEQYF. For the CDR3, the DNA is TGTGCCTGGAGTGTCCGGGGGGCTTGGGAGCAGTACTTC.

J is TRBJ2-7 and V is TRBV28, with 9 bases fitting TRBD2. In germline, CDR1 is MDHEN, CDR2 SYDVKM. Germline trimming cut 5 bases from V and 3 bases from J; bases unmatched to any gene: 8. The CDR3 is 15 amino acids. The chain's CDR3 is CASSPPGLAIYEQYF. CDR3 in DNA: TGTGCCAGCAGTCCGCCTGGACTAGCGATCTACGAGCAGTACTTC.

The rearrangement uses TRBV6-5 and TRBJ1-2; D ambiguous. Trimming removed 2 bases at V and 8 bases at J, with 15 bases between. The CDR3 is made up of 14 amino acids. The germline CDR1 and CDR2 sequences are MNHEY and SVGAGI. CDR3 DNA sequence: TGTGCCAGCAGTTACGCGCCGGCTTTGTGGGGCTACACCTTC. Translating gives CASSYAPALWGYTF.

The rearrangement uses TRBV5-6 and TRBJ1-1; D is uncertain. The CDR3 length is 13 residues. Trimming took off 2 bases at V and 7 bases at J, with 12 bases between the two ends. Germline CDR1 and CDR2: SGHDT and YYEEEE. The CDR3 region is CASSFYTGVEAFF. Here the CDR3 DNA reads TGTGCCAGCAGCTTCTACACCGGGGTTGAAGCTTTCTTT.

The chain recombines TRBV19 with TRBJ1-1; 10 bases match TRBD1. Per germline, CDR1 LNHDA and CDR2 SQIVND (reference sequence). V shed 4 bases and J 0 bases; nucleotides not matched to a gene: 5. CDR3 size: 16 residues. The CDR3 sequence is CASSRDRGDLNTEAFF. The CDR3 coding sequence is TGTGCCAGTAGTAGGGACAGGGGAGATTTGAACACTGAAGCTTTCTTT.

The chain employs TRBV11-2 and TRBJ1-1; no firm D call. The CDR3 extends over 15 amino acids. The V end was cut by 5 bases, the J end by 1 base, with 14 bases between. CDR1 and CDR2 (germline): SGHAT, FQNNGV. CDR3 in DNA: TGTGCCAGCAGCGTCAGAAGCCGGGGGAACACTGAAGCTTTCTTT. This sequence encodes CASSVRSRGNTEAFF.

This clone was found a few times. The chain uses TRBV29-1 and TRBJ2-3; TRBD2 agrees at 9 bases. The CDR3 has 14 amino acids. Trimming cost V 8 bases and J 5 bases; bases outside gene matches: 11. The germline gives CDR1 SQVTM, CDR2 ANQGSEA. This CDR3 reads CSPGGGGGKDTQYF. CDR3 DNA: TGCAGCCCCGGGGGCGGGGGGGGAAAAGATACGCAGTATTTT.